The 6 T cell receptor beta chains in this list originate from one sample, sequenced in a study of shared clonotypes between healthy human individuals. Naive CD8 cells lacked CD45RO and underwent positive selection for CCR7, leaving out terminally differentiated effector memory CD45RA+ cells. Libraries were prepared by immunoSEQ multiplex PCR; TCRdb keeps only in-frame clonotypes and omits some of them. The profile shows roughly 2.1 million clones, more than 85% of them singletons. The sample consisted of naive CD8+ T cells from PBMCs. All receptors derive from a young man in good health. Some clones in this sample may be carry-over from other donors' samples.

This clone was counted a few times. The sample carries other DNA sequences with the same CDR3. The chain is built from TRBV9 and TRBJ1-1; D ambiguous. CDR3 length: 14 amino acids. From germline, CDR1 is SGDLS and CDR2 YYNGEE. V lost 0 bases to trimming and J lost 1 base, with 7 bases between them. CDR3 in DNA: TGTGCCAGCAGCGTAGGGAAGGGGAACACTGAAGCTTTCTTT. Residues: CASSVGKGNTEAFF. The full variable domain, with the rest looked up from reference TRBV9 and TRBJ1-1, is DSGVTQTPKHLITATGQRVTLRCSPRSGDLSVYWYQQSLDQGLQFLIQYYNGEERAKGNILERFSAQQFPDLHSELNLSSLELGDSALYFCASSVGKGNTEAFFGQGTRLTVV.

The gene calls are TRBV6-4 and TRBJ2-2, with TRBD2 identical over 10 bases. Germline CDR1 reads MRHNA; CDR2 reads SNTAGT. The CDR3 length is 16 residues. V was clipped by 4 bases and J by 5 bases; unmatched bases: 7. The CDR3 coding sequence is TGTGCCAGCAGTGTCCTAGCGGGAGCCCCGACCGGGGAGCTGTTTTTT. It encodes CASSVLAGAPTGELFF.

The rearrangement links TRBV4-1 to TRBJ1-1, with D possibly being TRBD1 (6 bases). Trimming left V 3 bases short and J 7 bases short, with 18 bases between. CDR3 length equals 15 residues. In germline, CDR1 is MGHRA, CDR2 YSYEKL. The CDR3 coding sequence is TGCGCCAGCAGCCAGGAACAGGGAAGGATCGGTGAAGCTTTCTTT. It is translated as CASSQEQGRIGEAFF.

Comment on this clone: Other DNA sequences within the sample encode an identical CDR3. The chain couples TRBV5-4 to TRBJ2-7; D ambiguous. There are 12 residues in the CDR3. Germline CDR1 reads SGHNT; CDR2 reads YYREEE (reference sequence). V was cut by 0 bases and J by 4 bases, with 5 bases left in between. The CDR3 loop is CASSLGVYEQYF. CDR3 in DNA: TGTGCCAGCAGCTTGGGGGTGTACGAGCAGTACTTC.

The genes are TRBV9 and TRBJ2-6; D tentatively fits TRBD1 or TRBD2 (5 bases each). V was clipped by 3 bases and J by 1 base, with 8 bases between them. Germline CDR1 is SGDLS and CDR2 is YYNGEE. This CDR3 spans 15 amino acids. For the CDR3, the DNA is TGTGCCAGCAGCGAGAGGGGTTCTGGGGCCAACGTCCTGACTTTC. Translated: CASSERGSGANVLTF.

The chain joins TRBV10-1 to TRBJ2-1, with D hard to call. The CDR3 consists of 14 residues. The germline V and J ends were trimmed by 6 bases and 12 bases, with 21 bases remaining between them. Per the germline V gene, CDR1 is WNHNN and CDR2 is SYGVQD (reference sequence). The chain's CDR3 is CASSDAAPGPPQFF. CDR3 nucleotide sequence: TGCGCCAGCAGCGATGCGGCACCGGGCCCTCCGCAGTTCTTC.